Shown below are 5 T cell receptor beta chains from a single sample sequenced in a study of T cell changes during pregnancy in multiple sclerosis. Generated by immunoSEQ multiplex PCR, the TCRdb table keeps only in-frame clones and is missing some. Among about 87,000 clones listed, 90% to 95% were seen once. This material consisted of peripheral blood, taken in the third trimester of pregnancy. These receptors were collected from a female donor in good health, enrolled as a control in a pregnancy study.

The V call is TRBV15, the J call TRBJ2-1; 8 bases align to TRBD2. CDR1 is LNHNV, CDR2 YYDKDF, per germline (reference sequence). The CDR3 spans 16 residues. The J segment lost 5 bases and the V segment lost 3 bases, leaving 9 bases of the junction unmatched. Here the CDR3 reads CATSRGTRTRDNEQFF. The CDR3 DNA follows: TGTGCCACCAGCAGGGGGACTAGGACGAGGGACAATGAGCAGTTCTTC. The complete variable domain, with remaining parts taken from reference TRBV15 and TRBJ2-1, reads DAMVIQNPRYQVTQFGKPVTLSCSQTLNHNVMYWYQQKSSQAPKLLFHYYDKDFNNEADTPDNFQSRRPNTSFCFLDIRSPGLGDTAMYLCATSRGTRTRDNEQFFGPGTRLTVL.

This chain links TRBV19 with TRBJ2-1; 8 bases line up with TRBD2. CDR1 is LNHDA, CDR2 SQIVND, per germline (reference sequence). V was clipped by 3 bases and J by 0 bases; unmatched bases: 13. This CDR3 has 19 amino acids. The CDR3 region has the DNA TGTGCCAGTAGTATTCTAAAGGGGGGTAGCGGGACCTCCTACAATGAGCAGTTCTTC. Translated: CASSILKGGSGTSYNEQFF.

This chain connects TRBV30 to TRBJ1-3; unclear D gene. The CDR3 has 14 residues. Trimming removed 1 base from V and 0 bases from J, with 7 bases in between. Per the germline V gene, CDR1 is GTSNPN and CDR2 is SVGIG (reference sequence). CDR3 amino acids: CAWSGTFSGNTIYF. CDR3 in DNA: TGTGCCTGGAGTGGGACTTTCTCTGGAAACACCATATATTTT.

The chain couples TRBV2 to TRBJ2-3; 9 bases are a match to TRBD2. The CDR3 totals 12 residues. Trimming took 8 bases from V and 6 from J; bases not matched to a gene: 3. Germline-derived CDR1 and CDR2 are SNHLY and FYNNEI. CDR3 amino acids: CASQRGADTQYF. The CDR3, as DNA: TGTGCCAGCCAGCGGGGGGCGGATACGCAGTATTTT. Based on the CDR3 plus reference TRBV2 and TRBJ2-3, the full variable domain is EPEVTQTPSHQVTQMGQEVILRCVPISNHLYFYWYRQILGQKVEFLVSFYNNEISEKSEIFDDQFSVERPDGSNFTLKIRSTKLEDSAMYFCASQRGADTQYFGPGTRLTVL.

The V gene is TRBV5-1, the J gene TRBJ1-1, with D perhaps TRBD1 (6 bases). Germline lookup yields CDR1 SGHRS and CDR2 YFSETQ. V gave up 1 base and J gave up 1 base, with 17 bases separating them. The CDR3 consists of 17 residues. The CDR3 nucleotides are TGCGCCAGCAGCTTGTCTTGGGCAGGGGTTGGGAACACTGAAGCTTTCTTT. Residues: CASSLSWAGVGNTEAFF.